This TCR beta chain comes out of a study of T cell responses to AZD1222 COVID-19 vaccine. Study-level background: Second doses that came at about 4 or about 12 weeks were put together.

The CDR3 spans 18 residues. The V end lost 3 bases, the J end lost 3 bases, and 21 bases lay between the germline ends. From germline, CDR1 is SGDLS and CDR2 YYNGEE. About this clone itself: Its specificity is not known.

The repertoire was sequenced with immunoSEQ multiplex PCR; TCRdb's copy has only in-frame clones and lacks some. The sample records about 140,000 clones, approximately 92% being singletons. Study observations and caveats: Spike-specific TCR breadth and depth went up after people got two AZD1222 doses. Baseline seropositivity characterized only six AZD1222 recipients.

The source material was peripheral blood, sampled on day 0 of AZD1222 vaccination. The receptor's source is an adult in good health. The rearrangement uses TRBV9 and TRBJ1-4; possibly TRBD1 for D (6 bases). This CDR3 reads CASSDQGGGEGPNEKLFF. In DNA form, the CDR3 reads TGTGCCAGCAGCGATCAAGGGGGGGGCGAAGGGCCTAATGAAAAACTGTTTTTT.